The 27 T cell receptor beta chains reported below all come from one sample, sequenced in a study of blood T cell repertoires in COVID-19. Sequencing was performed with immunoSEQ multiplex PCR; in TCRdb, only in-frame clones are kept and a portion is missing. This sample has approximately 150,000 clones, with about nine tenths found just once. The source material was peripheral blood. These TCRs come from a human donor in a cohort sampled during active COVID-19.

This CDR3 is CASIRQVQLGEKLFF. Written as DNA, the CDR3 is TGTGCCAGCATCCGACAGGTCCAATTGGGTGAAAAACTGTTTTTT. The chain carries TRBV21-1 and TRBJ1-4; TRBD1 is the table's D call, not checked against the DNA. TRBV21-1 represents a pseudogene. The length of the CDR3 is 15 residues.

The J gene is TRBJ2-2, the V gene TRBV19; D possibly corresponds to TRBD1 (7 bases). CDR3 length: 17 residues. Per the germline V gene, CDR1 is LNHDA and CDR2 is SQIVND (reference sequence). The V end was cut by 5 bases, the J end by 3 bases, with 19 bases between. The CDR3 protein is CASSPKWRDSDTGELFF. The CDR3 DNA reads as TGTGCCAGTAGTCCCAAATGGAGGGACAGTGACACCGGGGAGCTGTTTTTT.

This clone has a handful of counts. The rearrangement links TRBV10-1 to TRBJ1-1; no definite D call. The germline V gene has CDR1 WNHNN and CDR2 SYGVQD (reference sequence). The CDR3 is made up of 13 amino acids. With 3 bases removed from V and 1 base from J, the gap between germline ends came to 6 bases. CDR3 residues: CASSEHPNTEAFF. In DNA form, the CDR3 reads TGCGCCAGCAGTGAACACCCGAACACTGAAGCTTTCTTT.

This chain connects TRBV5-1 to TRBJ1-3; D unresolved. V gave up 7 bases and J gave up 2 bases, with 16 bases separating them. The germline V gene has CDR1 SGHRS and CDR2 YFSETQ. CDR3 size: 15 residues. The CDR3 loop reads CASSPSGGTGNTIYF. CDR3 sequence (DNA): TGCGCCAGCTCGCCCAGCGGCGGGACTGGAAACACCATATATTTT.

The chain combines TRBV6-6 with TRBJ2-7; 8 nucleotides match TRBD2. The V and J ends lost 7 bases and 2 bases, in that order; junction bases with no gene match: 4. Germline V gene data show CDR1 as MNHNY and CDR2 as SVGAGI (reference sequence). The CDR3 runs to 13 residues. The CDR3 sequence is CASNNGGAYEQYF. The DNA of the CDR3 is TGTGCCAGCAACAACGGGGGGGCCTACGAGCAGTACTTC.

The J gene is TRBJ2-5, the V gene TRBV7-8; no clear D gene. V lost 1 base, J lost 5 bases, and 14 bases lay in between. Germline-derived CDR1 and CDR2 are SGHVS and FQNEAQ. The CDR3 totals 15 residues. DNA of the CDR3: TGTGCCAGCAGCTTAGAAAGACTTATCGTGGAGACCCAGTACTTC. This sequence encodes CASSLERLIVETQYF.

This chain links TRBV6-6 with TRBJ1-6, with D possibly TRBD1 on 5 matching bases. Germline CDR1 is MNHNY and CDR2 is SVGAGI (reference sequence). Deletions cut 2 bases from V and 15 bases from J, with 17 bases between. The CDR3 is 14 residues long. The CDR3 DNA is TGTGCCAGCAGTTACGGAGGGGAGGAGATCGTCCTCCACTTT. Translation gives CASSYGGEEIVLHF.

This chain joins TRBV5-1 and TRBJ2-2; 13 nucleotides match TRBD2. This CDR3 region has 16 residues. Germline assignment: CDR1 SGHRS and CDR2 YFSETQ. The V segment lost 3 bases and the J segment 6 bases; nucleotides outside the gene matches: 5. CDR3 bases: TGCGCCAGCAGCTACGGACTAGCGGGGGCCCCCGGGGAGCTGTTTTTT. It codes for CASSYGLAGAPGELFF.

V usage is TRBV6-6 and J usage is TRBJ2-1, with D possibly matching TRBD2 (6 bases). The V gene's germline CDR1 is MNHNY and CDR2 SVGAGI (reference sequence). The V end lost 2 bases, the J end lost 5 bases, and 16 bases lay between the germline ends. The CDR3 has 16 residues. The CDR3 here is CASSYAPGLGHNEQFF. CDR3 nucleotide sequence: TGTGCCAGCAGTTACGCTCCGGGACTCGGCCACAATGAGCAGTTCTTC.

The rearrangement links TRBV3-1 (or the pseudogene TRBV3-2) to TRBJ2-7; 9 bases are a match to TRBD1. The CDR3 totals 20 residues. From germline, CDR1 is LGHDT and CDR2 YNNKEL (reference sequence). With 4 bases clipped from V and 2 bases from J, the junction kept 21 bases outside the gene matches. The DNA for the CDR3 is TGTGCCAGCAGCCTAAATCACCCGGGACAGGGTTTAAAGGGGGCCTACGAGCAGTACTTC. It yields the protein CASSLNHPGQGLKGAYEQYF.

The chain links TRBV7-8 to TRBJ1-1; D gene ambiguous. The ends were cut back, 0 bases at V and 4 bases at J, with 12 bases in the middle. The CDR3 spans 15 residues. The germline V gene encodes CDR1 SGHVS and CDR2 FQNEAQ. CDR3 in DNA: TGTGCCAGCAGCTTAGCGGGCAGAGAAAGCACTGAAGCTTTCTTT. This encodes CASSLAGRESTEAFF.

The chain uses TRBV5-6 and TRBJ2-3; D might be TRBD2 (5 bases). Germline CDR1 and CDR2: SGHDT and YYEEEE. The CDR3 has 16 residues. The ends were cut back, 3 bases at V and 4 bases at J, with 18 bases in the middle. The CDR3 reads CASSSVGNVRADTQYF. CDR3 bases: TGTGCCAGCAGCTCCGTCGGGAACGTAAGGGCAGATACGCAGTATTTT.

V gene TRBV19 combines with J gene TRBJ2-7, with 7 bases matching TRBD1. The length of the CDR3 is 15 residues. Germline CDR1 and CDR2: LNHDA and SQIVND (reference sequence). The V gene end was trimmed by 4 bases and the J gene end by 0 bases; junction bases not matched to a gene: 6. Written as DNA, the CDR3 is TGTGCCAGTAGTAAGGGACAGATGAGCTCCTACGAGCAGTACTTC. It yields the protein CASSKGQMSSYEQYF.

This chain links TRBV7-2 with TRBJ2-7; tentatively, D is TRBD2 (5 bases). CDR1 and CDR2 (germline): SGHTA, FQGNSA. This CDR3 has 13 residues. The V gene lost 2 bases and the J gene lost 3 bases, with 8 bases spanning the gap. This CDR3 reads CASSLLGNYEQYF. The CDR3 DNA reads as TGTGCCAGCAGCTTACTCGGGAACTACGAGCAGTACTTC. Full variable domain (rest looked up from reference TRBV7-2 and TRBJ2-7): GAGVSQSPSNKVTEKGKDVELRCDPISGHTALYWYRQSLGQGLEFLIYFQGNSAPDKSGLPSDRFSAERTGGSVSTLTIQRTQQEDSAVYLCASSLLGNYEQYFGPGTRLTVT.

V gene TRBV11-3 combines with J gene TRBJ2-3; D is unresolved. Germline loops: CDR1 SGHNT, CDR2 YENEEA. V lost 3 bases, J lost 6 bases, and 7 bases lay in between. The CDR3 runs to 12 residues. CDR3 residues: CASSLGSDTQYF. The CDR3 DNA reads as TGTGCCAGCAGCTTGGGCTCCGATACGCAGTATTTT.

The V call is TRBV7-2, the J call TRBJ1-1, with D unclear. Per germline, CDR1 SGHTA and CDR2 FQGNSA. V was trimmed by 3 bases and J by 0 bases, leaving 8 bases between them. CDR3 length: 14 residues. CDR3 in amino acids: CASSFSGMNTEAFF. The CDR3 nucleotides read TGTGCCAGCAGCTTCTCAGGCATGAACACTGAAGCTTTCTTT.

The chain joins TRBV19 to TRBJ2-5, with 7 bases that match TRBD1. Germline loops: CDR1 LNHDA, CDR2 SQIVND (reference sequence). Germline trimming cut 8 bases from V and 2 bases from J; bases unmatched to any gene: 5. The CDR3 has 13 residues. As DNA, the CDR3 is TGTGCCAGTCAGGACAGGAGTCAAGAGACCCAGTACTTC. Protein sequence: CASQDRSQETQYF.

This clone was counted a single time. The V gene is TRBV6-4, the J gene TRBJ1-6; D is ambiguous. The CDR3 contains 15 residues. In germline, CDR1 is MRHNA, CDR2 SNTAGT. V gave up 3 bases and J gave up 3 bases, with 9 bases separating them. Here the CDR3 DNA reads TGTGCCAGCAGTGAACGCGGGTTCTATAATTCACCCCTCCACTTT. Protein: CASSERGFYNSPLHF.

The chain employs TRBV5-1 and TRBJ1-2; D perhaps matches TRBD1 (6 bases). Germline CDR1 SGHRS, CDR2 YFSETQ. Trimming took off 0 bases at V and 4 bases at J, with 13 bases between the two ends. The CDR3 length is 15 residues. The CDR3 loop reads CASSLAPGGSYGYTF. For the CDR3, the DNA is TGCGCCAGCAGCTTGGCCCCGGGGGGCAGCTATGGCTACACCTTC.

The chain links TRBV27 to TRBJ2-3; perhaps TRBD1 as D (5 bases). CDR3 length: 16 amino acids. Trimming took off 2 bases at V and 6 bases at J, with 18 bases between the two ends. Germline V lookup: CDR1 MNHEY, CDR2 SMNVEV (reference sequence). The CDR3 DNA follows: TGTGCCAGCAGTTTAACGGGCGGAACGGACACGGATACGCAGTATTTT. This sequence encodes CASSLTGGTDTDTQYF.

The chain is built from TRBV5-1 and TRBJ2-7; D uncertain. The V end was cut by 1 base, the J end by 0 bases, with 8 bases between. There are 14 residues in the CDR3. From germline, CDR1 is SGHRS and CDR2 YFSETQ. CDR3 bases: TGCGCCAGCAGCTTGCGGTACGCCTCCTACGAGCAGTACTTC. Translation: CASSLRYASYEQYF.

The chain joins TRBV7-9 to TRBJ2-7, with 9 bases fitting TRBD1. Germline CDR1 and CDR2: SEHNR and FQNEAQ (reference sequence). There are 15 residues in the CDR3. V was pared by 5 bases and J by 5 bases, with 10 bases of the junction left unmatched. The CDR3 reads CASSPPGQGIHEQYF. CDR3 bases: TGTGCCAGCAGCCCACCGGGACAGGGAATCCACGAGCAGTACTTC.

The CDR3 loop is CASSITGTGSYNEQFF. CDR3 nucleotides: TGTGCCAGCAGTATAACCGGGACAGGATCCTACAATGAGCAGTTCTTC. The chain recombines TRBV27 with TRBJ2-1, with 8 nucleotides matching TRBD1. V gave up 5 bases and J gave up 1 base; unmatched junction bases: 7. The CDR3 runs 16 residues. Germline V gives CDR1 MNHEY, CDR2 SMNVEV (reference sequence).

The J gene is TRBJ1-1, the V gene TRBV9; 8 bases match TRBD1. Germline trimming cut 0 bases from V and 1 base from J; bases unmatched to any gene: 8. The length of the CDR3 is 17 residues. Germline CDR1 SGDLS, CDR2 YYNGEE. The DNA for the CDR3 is TGTGCCAGCAGCGTAGGCCAGGGGGCTAAGGGGAACACTGAAGCTTTCTTT. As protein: CASSVGQGAKGNTEAFF.

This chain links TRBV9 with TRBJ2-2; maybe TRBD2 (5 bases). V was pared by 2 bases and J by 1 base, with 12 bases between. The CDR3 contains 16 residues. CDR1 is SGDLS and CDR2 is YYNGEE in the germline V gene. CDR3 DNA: TGTGCCAGCAGCGTGGTAGACTACCAGAACACCGGGGAGCTGTTTTTT. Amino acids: CASSVVDYQNTGELFF.

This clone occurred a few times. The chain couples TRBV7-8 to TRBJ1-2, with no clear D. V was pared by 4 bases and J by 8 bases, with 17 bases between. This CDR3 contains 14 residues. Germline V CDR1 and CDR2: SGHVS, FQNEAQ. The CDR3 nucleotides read TGTGCCAGCAGCTCCTCCGTACTTAGAACCGGCTACACCTTC. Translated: CASSSSVLRTGYTF.

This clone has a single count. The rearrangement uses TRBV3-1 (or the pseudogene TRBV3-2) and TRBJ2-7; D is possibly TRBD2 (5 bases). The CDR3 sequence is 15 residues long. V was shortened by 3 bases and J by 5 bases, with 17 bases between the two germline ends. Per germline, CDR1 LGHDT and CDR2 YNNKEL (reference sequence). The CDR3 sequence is CASSHTGSYYHEQYF. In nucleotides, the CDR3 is TGTGCCAGCAGCCACACGGGATCCTACTACCACGAGCAGTACTTC.